This TCR beta chain originates from a study of T cells in localized non-small cell lung cancer. Findings of the study overall: Heterogeneity remains possible, as sequencing covered one tumor region only. Uninvolved adjacent lung showed higher T cell clonality than tumor. In adjacent lung, a median about 50 of the top 100 tumor clones were found. Higher adjacent-lung clonality was associated with shorter survival.

The ends were cut back, 0 bases at V and 5 bases at J, with 13 bases in the middle. Germline lookup yields CDR1 ENHRY and CDR2 SYGVKD. The CDR3 is 15 amino acids. With respect to this clone: No antigen is known for it.

The data were produced by immunoSEQ multiplex PCR, yet TCRdb's version contains in-frame clones alone and is incomplete. This repertoire shows some 30,000 clones, 70% to 90% found once; its top ten account for around 3.2%. The clonotype originates from a female donor over 55 with stage I lung adenocarcinoma. The specimen was peripheral blood, collected before any cancer treatment. V is TRBV10-3 and J is TRBJ1-2; D is uncertain. CDR3 nucleotide sequence: TGTGCCATCAGTGAGTCGAAGGGTGTGGGATATGGCTACACCTTC. Translated: CAISESKGVGYGYTF.